This is a list of T cell receptor beta chains from one sample in a study of T cell responses to AZD1222 COVID-19 vaccine. Using immunoSEQ multiplex PCR, the repertoire was profiled, and TCRdb retains in-frame clones only, with some absent. The data show 100,000 to 130,000 clones, roughly 90% seen once. This sample comprised peripheral blood, obtained on day 0 of AZD1222 vaccination. The receptors here all came from an adult in good health. Both conserved end residues are part of each CDR3. D genes are given only for firm matches. The listing skips clone size in some rows; elsewhere it reads once, few, many or a size class.

TRBJ2-1 | . | TRBD2 | TRBV28 | TGTGCCAGTCGGACTAGTGGGTCCTACAATGAGCAGTTCTTC | CASRTSGSYNEQFF
TRBJ1-3 | . | . | TRBV7-2 | TGTGCCAGCAGCTTAGAGTCCGGGGCCTCTGGAAACACCATATATTTT | CASSLESGASGNTIYF
TRBJ2-5 | few | . | TRBV6-2/TRBV6-3 | TGTGCCAGCAGTTACGGGGGGACGGGAAGAGAGACCCAGTACTTC | CASSYGGTGRETQYF
TRBJ2-1 | . | TRBD2 | TRBV5-6 | TGTGCCAGCAGCAGGACTAGCCATGAGCAGTTCTTC | CASSRTSHEQFF
TRBJ2-3 | . | TRBD2 | TRBV19 | TGTGCCAGTAGTGGACTAGCGGGAGATAGGCATACGCAGTATTTT | CASSGLAGDRHTQYF
TRBJ2-7 | . | . | TRBV9 | TGTGCCAGCAGCGTAGGCGGACAAGACTACGAGCAGTACTTC | CASSVGGQDYEQYF
TRBJ2-7 | . | . | TRBV5-1 | TGCGCCAGCAGGCAGGGCACCCCAGGGAACGAGCAGTACTTC | CASRQGTPGNEQYF
TRBJ2-1 | . | . | TRBV9 | TGTGCCAGCAGCGTAGAAGCCAACGGGGCGGGTGAGCAGTTCTTC | CASSVEANGAGEQFF
TRBJ2-7 | . | TRBD2 | TRBV28 | TGTGCCAGCAGTGGACTAGCGGGAGGTACCTACGAGCAGTACTTC | CASSGLAGGTYEQYF
TRBJ2-1 | . | . | TRBV21-1 | TGTGCCAGCAGCAAAGTAAGCGGGAGGCTCGATGAGCAGTTCTTC | CASSKVSGRLDEQFF
TRBJ1-1 | . | . | TRBV11-2 | TGTGCCAGCAGCTCATCCGACAGAATGAACACTGAAGCTTTCTTT | CASSSSDRMNTEAFF
TRBJ2-7 | once | . | TRBV6-5 | TGTGCCAGCAGTTACTCGGATAGCGCGGCCTACGAGCAGTACTTC | CASSYSDSAAYEQYF
TRBJ1-1 | . | . | TRBV7-2 | TGTGCCAGCAGCTTAGTCTCGGGGGCAAGCACTGAAGCTTTCTTT | CASSLVSGASTEAFF
TRBJ2-3 | . | . | TRBV18 | TGTGCCAGCTCACCACAGTTAGATACGCAGTATTTT | CASSPQLDTQYF
TRBJ1-2 | . | . | TRBV7-8 | TGTGCCAGCAGCCCGAGTGGGGGGGTACAGATCTATGGCTACACCTTC | CASSPSGGVQIYGYTF
TRBJ2-2 | . | . | TRBV24-1 | TGTGCCACCGGAAACCGGGACACATTCACCGGGGAGCTGTTTTTT | CATGNRDTFTGELFF
TRBJ1-4 | . | . | TRBV28 | TGTGCCAGCAGTTTCAACGGACTAAGTGAAAAACTGTTTTTT | CASSFNGLSEKLFF
TRBJ2-2 | . | . | TRBV29-1 | TGCAGCGTTGCCACCCCGTGGCAGGGGAACACCGGGGAGCTGTTTTTT | CSVATPWQGNTGELFF
TRBJ1-5 | . | . | TRBV28 | TGTGCCAGCAGTTTCTCCCCCGGTCTAGCCCAGCATTTT | CASSFSPGLAQHF
TRBJ1-6 | . | . | TRBV7-2 | TGTGCCAGCAGCTTAGAGGGATATCCCTATAATTCACCCCTCCACTTT | CASSLEGYPYNSPLHF
TRBJ1-5 | . | . | TRBV28 | TGTGCCAGCAGACGAGAATCCCGGAGTCATAGCAATCAGCCCCAGCATTTT | CASRRESRSHSNQPQHF
TRBJ1-5 | . | TRBD1 | TRBV28 | TGTGCCAGCAGTGCCGGGACAGGCAATCAGCCCCAGCATTTT | CASSAGTGNQPQHF
TRBJ1-1 | . | TRBD1 | TRBV9 | TGTGCCAGCAGCCCAGGACAGGGGGCCGCTTATGAAGCTTTCTTT | CASSPGQGAAYEAFF
TRBJ1-1 | . | . | TRBV11-1 | TGTGCCAGCAGCTTGACGGGAAACACTGAAGCTTTCTTT | CASSLTGNTEAFF
TRBJ1-1 | . | . | TRBV3-1/TRBV3-2 | TGTGCCAGCAGCCAGTTACCCGGGACATTGAACACTGAAGCTTTCTTT | CASSQLPGTLNTEAFF
TRBJ1-6 | . | . | TRBV7-2 | TGTGCCAGCAGCTTAAAAGGATCCTATAATTCACCCCTCCACTTT | CASSLKGSYNSPLHF
TRBJ2-7 | . | TRBD2 | TRBV6-5 | TGTGCCAGCAGTTACCGGGGGGGCAGCGAGCAGTACTTC | CASSYRGGSEQYF
TRBJ1-1 | . | . | TRBV30 | TGTGCCTGGATCTGGGTTAAAGCTTTCTTT | CAWIWVKAFF
TRBJ2-3 | few | TRBD1 | TRBV5-6 | TGTGCCAGCAGCTCCGGGACAGGGAGATTCACAGATACGCAGTATTTT | CASSSGTGRFTDTQYF
TRBJ2-7 | . | TRBD1 | TRBV19 | TGTGCCACTAAGGGACAGCCAAGCTCCTACGAGCAGTACTTC | CATKGQPSSYEQYF
TRBJ2-2 | . | . | TRBV7-3 | TGTGCCAGCAGCTTAAGGGCGGGGGCCACCGGGGAGCTGTTTTTT | CASSLRAGATGELFF
TRBJ1-1 | . | . | TRBV7-6 | TGTGCCAGCAGCTTAGCTCCTGGGGGGCGGAACACTGAAGCTTTCTTT | CASSLAPGGRNTEAFF
TRBJ2-2 | . | . | TRBV9 | TGTGCCAGCAGCGTAGCAGCAGCGACTCCAATCGGGGAGCTGTTTTTT | CASSVAAATPIGELFF
TRBJ2-7 | . | . | TRBV29-1 | TGCAGCGTTGCAGGTGACGAGCAGTACTTC | CSVAGDEQYF
TRBJ1-1 | . | . | TRBV12-3/TRBV12-4 | TGTGCCAGCAGTTTTCAGGGGACTGAAGCTTTCTTT | CASSFQGTEAFF
TRBJ1-2 | . | TRBD1 | TRBV5-1 | TGCGCCAGCAGCTTGGAGGGGACAGGGATGCTTGGCTACACCTTC | CASSLEGTGMLGYTF
TRBJ2-1 | . | . | TRBV3-1/TRBV3-2 | TGTGCCAGCAGCCAAGTGGCAGGACGAATCTCCTACAATGAGCAGTTCTTC | CASSQVAGRISYNEQFF
TRBJ2-7 | . | . | TRBV27 | TGTGCCAGTTCAGCAGGGGCCTCCTACGAGCAGTACTTC | CASSAGASYEQYF
TRBJ2-2 | . | . | TRBV19 | TGTGCGACATCCTCCCCATCGGGATCGAACACCGGGGAGCTGTTTTTT | CATSSPSGSNTGELFF
TRBJ2-7 | . | . | TRBV11-2 | TGTGCCAGCAGCTCCACTCTCCAGTACTTC | CASSSTLQYF
TRBJ2-3 | . | TRBD2 | TRBV3-1/TRBV3-2 | TGTGCCAGCAGCCAAGTGCTCGGGGGGGGACTGCACACAGATACGCAGTATTTT | CASSQVLGGGLHTDTQYF
TRBJ2-1 | medium-sized | . | TRBV4-3 | TGCGCCAGCAGCCAAGATTGGAGGGAGTCCTACAATGAGCAGTTCTTC | CASSQDWRESYNEQFF
TRBJ2-2 | . | . | TRBV9 | TGTGCCAGCAGCGTTATCGGGGACGGCACCGGGGAGCTGTTTTTT | CASSVIGDGTGELFF
TRBJ2-1 | . | TRBD2 | TRBV28 | TGTGCCAGCAGTGTCCCTGGGGCGGGAGTTACCAATGAGCAGTTCTTC | CASSVPGAGVTNEQFF
TRBJ2-3 | . | TRBD2 | TRBV7-2 | TGTGCCAGCAGCGTAAGGACTAGCGGGCTCTCGGATACGCAGTATTTT | CASSVRTSGLSDTQYF
TRBJ1-6 | . | . | TRBV28 | TGTGCCAGCAGTGGACTGAGTTCACCCCTCCACTTT | CASSGLSSPLHF
TRBJ2-7 | . | . | TRBV5-1 | TGCGCCAGCAGCTCGGCGGGACACTCTGGGGAGCAGTACTTC | CASSSAGHSGEQYF
TRBJ1-5 | few | TRBD1 | TRBV7-2 | TGTGCCAGCAGCGCCCGACAGGGCCGTCAGCCCCAGCATTTT | CASSARQGRQPQHF
TRBJ1-2 | . | TRBD1 | TRBV28 | TGTGTCAGCAGATTACAGGGGACTCCCCTGGAAGGCTACACCTTC | CVSRLQGTPLEGYTF
TRBJ2-2 | . | TRBD2 | TRBV9 | TGTGCCAGCAGCCCCCGGTCGGGAGGAATCGGGGAGCTGTTTTTT | CASSPRSGGIGELFF
TRBJ2-7 | . | TRBD1 | TRBV27 | TGTGCCAGCAGTTTAGCCCGACCGGGACAGGGGCCCTACGAGCAGTACTTC | CASSLARPGQGPYEQYF
TRBJ1-1 | . | . | TRBV27 | TGTGCCAGCAGCGAACTACTCAAGAACACTGAAGCTTTCTTT | CASSELLKNTEAFF
TRBJ2-7 | . | TRBD1 | TRBV27 | TGTGCCAGCAGTCACCAGGGGGCCTACGAGCAGTACTTC | CASSHQGAYEQYF
TRBJ2-5 | . | . | TRBV5-1 | TGCGCCAGCAGCTTGCGCGCCGACCAAGAGACCCAGTACTTC | CASSLRADQETQYF
TRBJ2-1 | . | . | TRBV4-3 | TGCGCCAGCAGCCAAGAGGGTTCTGACAATGAGCAGTTCTTC | CASSQEGSDNEQFF
TRBJ2-7 | . | . | TRBV3-1/TRBV3-2 | TGTGCCAGCAGCCAAGAGGCGGGACACGAGCAGTACTTC | CASSQEAGHEQYF
TRBJ1-1 | . | . | TRBV10-3 | TGTGCCATCCAAAGCAGGGAGAGAACTGAAGCTTTCTTT | CAIQSRERTEAFF